A selection of T cell receptor beta chains follows, all from one sample in a study of blood T cell repertoires in COVID-19. Here immunoSEQ multiplex PCR was the method, and the copy in TCRdb shows in-frame clones only, minus some. The data show tens of thousands of clones, approximately 85% seen once. Source material: peripheral blood. The origin of the receptors is a human donor in a cohort sampled during active COVID-19. Each CDR3 is given with its conserved first and last residue. Fields, in order: V gene, J gene, clone size, D gene, CDR3 protein, CDR3 DNA. D genes are given only for firm matches. Expanded clones are given a class, and other clones once, few, many or no size at all.

V: TRBV24-1
J: TRBJ1-5
size: few
D: TRBD1
CDR3: CATSRGQDPQPQHF
DNA: TGTGCCACCAGTCGAGGACAGGACCCCCAGCCCCAGCATTTT

V: TRBV14
J: TRBJ1-1
size: -
D: TRBD1
CDR3: CASSQTQGARTEAFF
DNA: TGTGCCAGCAGCCAAACCCAGGGGGCGAGGACTGAAGCTTTCTTT

V: TRBV5-1
J: TRBJ2-4
size: -
D: TRBD2
CDR3: CASSTGLGLAGVNIQYF
DNA: TGCGCCAGCAGCACGGGGTTGGGACTAGCGGGAGTAAACATTCAGTACTTC

V: TRBV18
J: TRBJ2-7
size: -
D: TRBD1
CDR3: CASSPGTALSYEQYF
DNA: TGTGCCAGCTCACCCGGGACAGCACTTTCCTACGAGCAGTACTTC

V: TRBV24-1
J: TRBJ2-3
size: -
D: -
CDR3: CATSDPYWYTQYF
DNA: TGTGCCACCAGTGACCCTTACTGGTACACGCAGTATTTT

V: TRBV19
J: TRBJ1-4
size: -
D: -
CDR3: CASSIHINEKLFF
DNA: TGTGCCAGTAGTATACACATTAATGAAAAACTGTTTTTT

V: TRBV28
J: TRBJ1-6
size: -
D: TRBD1
CDR3: CASSSTGTGGSFYHF
DNA: TGTGCCAGCAGTTCTACCGGGACAGGGGGTTCGTTTTACCACTTT

V: TRBV28
J: TRBJ2-7
size: once
D: -
CDR3: CASSLQGPPYEQYF
DNA: TGTGCCAGCAGTCTCCAGGGGCCACCCTACGAGCAGTACTTC

V: TRBV19
J: TRBJ1-4
size: once
D: TRBD1
CDR3: CASSPRTGRNTNEKLFF
DNA: TGTGCCAGTAGTCCTCGGACAGGGAGGAATACTAATGAAAAACTGTTTTTT

V: TRBV29-1
J: TRBJ2-1
size: -
D: TRBD2
CDR3: CSKTGTSVDEQFF
DNA: TGCAGCAAAACCGGGACTAGCGTAGATGAGCAGTTCTTC

V: TRBV27
J: TRBJ2-2
size: few
D: -
CDR3: CASSLGPNTGELFF
DNA: TGTGCCAGCAGTTTGGGGCCGAACACCGGGGAGCTGTTTTTT

V: TRBV4-1
J: TRBJ1-3
size: few
D: -
CDR3: CASSFRQQDTIYF
DNA: TGCGCCAGCAGCTTCCGACAACAGGACACCATATATTTT

V: TRBV4-2
J: TRBJ2-1
size: -
D: TRBD2
CDR3: CASSQAPGLAGGLGEQFF
DNA: TGTGCCAGCAGCCAAGCCCCCGGACTAGCGGGAGGGCTCGGTGAGCAGTTCTTC

V: TRBV6-5
J: TRBJ2-1
size: -
D: TRBD1
CDR3: CASNPPGQENNEQFF
DNA: TGTGCCAGCAACCCCCCGGGACAGGAAAACAATGAGCAGTTCTTC

V: TRBV30
J: TRBJ2-3
size: -
D: TRBD2
CDR3: CAWSTDLTGGSTDTQYF
DNA: TGTGCCTGGAGTACCGACCTCACGGGAGGGAGCACAGATACGCAGTATTTT

V: TRBV9
J: TRBJ2-1
size: once
D: -
CDR3: CASSVAREAYNEQFF
DNA: TGTGCCAGCAGCGTAGCTCGCGAAGCCTACAATGAGCAGTTCTTC

V: TRBV3-1/TRBV3-2
J: TRBJ2-5
size: -
D: TRBD2
CDR3: CASSPSSSGVETQYF
DNA: TGTGCCAGCAGCCCGTCCTCTAGCGGGGTCGAGACCCAGTACTTC

V: TRBV6-5
J: TRBJ2-3
size: -
D: -
CDR3: CASRGSPRAQYF
DNA: TGTGCCAGCAGAGGATCGCCGAGGGCGCAGTATTTT

V: TRBV11-3
J: TRBJ2-5
size: -
D: TRBD2
CDR3: CASSSRREGLQETQYF
DNA: TGTGCCAGCAGCTCCCGGCGGGAGGGCCTCCAAGAGACCCAGTACTTC

V: TRBV11-2
J: TRBJ1-2
size: -
D: -
CDR3: CASSPLRRTANYGYTF
DNA: TGTGCCAGCAGCCCTCTCCGTCGGACAGCTAACTATGGCTACACCTTC

V: TRBV5-4
J: TRBJ2-2
size: -
D: -
CDR3: CASLPGTANTGELFF
DNA: TGTGCCAGCCTCCCCGGCACAGCGAACACCGGGGAGCTGTTTTTT

V: TRBV20-1
J: TRBJ2-3
size: -
D: -
CDR3: CSASGGDRMVRDTQYF
DNA: TGCAGTGCTAGTGGGGGAGACAGGATGGTTCGAGATACGCAGTATTTT

V: TRBV6-5
J: TRBJ2-7
size: -
D: TRBD2
CDR3: CASSYLAGASYEQYF
DNA: TGTGCCAGCAGTTACCTAGCGGGGGCCTCCTACGAGCAGTACTTC

V: TRBV7-2
J: TRBJ2-1
size: -
D: TRBD2
CDR3: CASSSPLGLAGGNEQFF
DNA: TGTGCCAGCAGCTCTCCTTTAGGACTAGCGGGCGGCAATGAGCAGTTCTTC

V: TRBV13
J: TRBJ2-3
size: few
D: TRBD2
CDR3: CARRLTGTRGGGTDTQYF
DNA: TGTGCCCGCCGCTTAACGGGGACTCGCGGGGGGGGCACAGATACGCAGTATTTT

V: TRBV10-3
J: TRBJ2-1
size: -
D: -
CDR3: CAISESSQGVNEQFF
DNA: TGTGCCATCAGTGAGTCCTCACAGGGTGTCAATGAGCAGTTCTTC

V: TRBV6-1
J: TRBJ1-5
size: few
D: -
CDR3: CASSEYLSSNQPQHF
DNA: TGTGCCAGCAGTGAATATCTGAGTAGCAATCAGCCCCAGCATTTT

V: TRBV6-1
J: TRBJ2-3
size: -
D: TRBD1
CDR3: CASRELQGQGRADTQYF
DNA: TGTGCCAGCAGGGAACTACAGGGGCAGGGGCGCGCAGATACGCAGTATTTT

V: TRBV9
J: TRBJ1-2
size: -
D: -
CDR3: CASSTRVGYGYTF
DNA: TGTGCCAGCAGTACCCGGGTTGGCTATGGCTACACCTTC

V: TRBV5-5
J: TRBJ2-1
size: -
D: -
CDR3: CASSRAGVTYNEQFF
DNA: TGTGCCAGCAGCAGGGCCGGGGTCACCTACAATGAGCAGTTCTTC

V: TRBV7-3
J: TRBJ2-3
size: -
D: -
CDR3: CASSPRGNTDTQYF
DNA: TGTGCCAGCAGCCCCCGCGGAAACACAGATACGCAGTATTTT

V: TRBV5-6
J: TRBJ2-7
size: once
D: TRBD1
CDR3: CASSLEPGGSREQYF
DNA: TGTGCCAGCAGCTTGGAGCCAGGGGGAAGCCGAGAGCAGTACTTC

V: TRBV10-2
J: TRBJ2-2
size: -
D: -
CDR3: CASRRTGDTGELFF
DNA: TGCGCCAGCAGGAGGACGGGAGACACCGGGGAGCTGTTTTTT

V: TRBV19
J: TRBJ2-3
size: -
D: TRBD2
CDR3: CASSIRGGAPADTQYF
DNA: TGTGCCAGTAGTATCCGCGGGGGGGCGCCCGCAGATACGCAGTATTTT

V: TRBV5-5
J: TRBJ2-5
size: -
D: -
CDR3: CASSSRGLETQYF
DNA: TGTGCCAGCAGCTCCAGGGGTCTGGAGACCCAGTACTTC

V: TRBV5-1
J: TRBJ2-7
size: -
D: TRBD1
CDR3: CASSLRPGTAYGQYF
DNA: TGCGCCAGCAGCTTGCGCCCCGGGACAGCCTACGGGCAGTACTTC

V: TRBV9
J: TRBJ1-2
size: -
D: -
CDR3: CASSAPRMGGNYGYTF
DNA: TGTGCCAGCAGCGCCCCCCGAATGGGGGGGAACTATGGCTACACCTTC

V: TRBV7-2
J: TRBJ2-3
size: -
D: TRBD1
CDR3: CASSLAPYRGRDTQYF
DNA: TGTGCCAGCAGCTTAGCGCCTTACAGGGGAAGGGATACGCAGTATTTT

V: TRBV29-1
J: TRBJ2-3
size: -
D: TRBD1
CDR3: CSVIPGQGRDTQYF
DNA: TGCAGCGTAATACCGGGACAGGGGAGAGATACGCAGTATTTT

V: TRBV7-2
J: TRBJ1-1
size: -
D: TRBD1
CDR3: CASSPTRTGFSLGTEAFF
DNA: TGTGCCAGCAGCCCTACTCGGACAGGATTTTCATTGGGCACTGAAGCTTTCTTT

V: TRBV11-3
J: TRBJ2-2
size: -
D: -
CDR3: CASSCNRGNRDSCTGELFF
DNA: TGTGCCAGCAGCTGTAATAGAGGCAACAGGGATAGTTGCACCGGGGAGCTGTTTTTT

V: TRBV7-2
J: TRBJ2-1
size: -
D: TRBD2
CDR3: CASSSREGQINEQFF
DNA: TGTGCCAGCAGCTCTCGGGAGGGCCAAATCAATGAGCAGTTCTTC

V: TRBV3-1/TRBV3-2
J: TRBJ2-5
size: -
D: -
CDR3: CASSQWRGRGETQYF
DNA: TGTGCCAGCAGCCAATGGCGGGGGCGGGGGGAGACCCAGTACTTC

V: TRBV15
J: TRBJ2-5
size: -
D: -
CDR3: CATSDGAETQYF
DNA: TGTGCCACCAGCGATGGAGCTGAGACCCAGTACTTC

V: TRBV6-4
J: TRBJ2-7
size: few
D: -
CDR3: CASSDSRAPATYEQYF
DNA: TGTGCCAGCAGTGACTCGAGGGCACCAGCCACCTACGAGCAGTACTTC

V: TRBV11-2
J: TRBJ2-7
size: -
D: -
CDR3: CASTQGGGAYEQYF
DNA: TGTGCCAGCACCCAGGGGGGAGGCGCCTACGAGCAGTACTTC

V: TRBV30
J: TRBJ1-2
size: -
D: TRBD1
CDR3: CAWTGQGRGYTF
DNA: TGTGCCTGGACCGGACAGGGCCGTGGCTACACCTTC

V: TRBV19
J: TRBJ2-3
size: -
D: TRBD1
CDR3: CASTSGGGTDTQYF
DNA: TGTGCCAGTACCTCAGGGGGCGGGACAGATACGCAGTATTTT

V: TRBV3-1/TRBV3-2
J: TRBJ2-5
size: -
D: -
CDR3: CASSQEGAGTETQYF
DNA: TGTGCCAGCAGCCAAGAGGGGGCCGGGACCGAGACCCAGTACTTC

V: TRBV11-3
J: TRBJ2-2
size: -
D: TRBD1
CDR3: CASSLGGTGAYTGELFF
DNA: TGTGCCAGCAGCTTAGGGGGGACAGGCGCCTACACCGGGGAGCTGTTTTTT

V: TRBV11-1
J: TRBJ2-2
size: once
D: -
CDR3: CASSSQRHYTGELFF
DNA: TGTGCCAGCAGCTCCCAACGACATTACACCGGGGAGCTGTTTTTT

V: TRBV5-1
J: TRBJ1-5
size: -
D: -
CDR3: CASSLEAGSNQPQHF
DNA: TGCGCCAGCAGCTTGGAAGCCGGTAGCAATCAGCCCCAGCATTTT

V: TRBV23-1
J: TRBJ2-5
size: -
D: -
CDR3: CASSPPEAQYF
DNA: TGCGCCAGCTCCCCCCCTGAGGCCCAGTACTTC

V: TRBV30
J: TRBJ1-1
size: few
D: -
CDR3: CAWSPRAEAFF
DNA: TGTGCCTGGAGCCCGAGGGCTGAAGCTTTCTTT

V: TRBV7-9
J: TRBJ1-4
size: -
D: TRBD1
CDR3: CASSSGQGANEKLFF
DNA: TGTGCCAGCAGCTCCGGACAGGGGGCTAATGAAAAACTGTTTTTT

V: TRBV7-9
J: TRBJ2-1
size: -
D: TRBD2
CDR3: CASSFVAGGPNEQFF
DNA: TGTGCCAGCAGCTTCGTAGCGGGGGGGCCGAATGAGCAGTTCTTC

V: TRBV7-8
J: TRBJ1-5
size: -
D: TRBD1
CDR3: CASSLAGTGGRQPQHF
DNA: TGTGCCAGCAGCTTAGCGGGGACAGGGGGACGTCAGCCCCAGCATTTT

V: TRBV3-1/TRBV3-2
J: TRBJ2-7
size: -
D: TRBD1
CDR3: CASSHAGQGALGEQYF
DNA: TGTGCCAGCAGCCATGCGGGACAGGGGGCTTTGGGCGAGCAGTACTTC

V: TRBV6-2/TRBV6-3
J: TRBJ2-7
size: few
D: -
CDR3: CASSYSTRTYEQYF
DNA: TGTGCCAGCAGTTACTCGACACGGACCTACGAGCAGTACTTC